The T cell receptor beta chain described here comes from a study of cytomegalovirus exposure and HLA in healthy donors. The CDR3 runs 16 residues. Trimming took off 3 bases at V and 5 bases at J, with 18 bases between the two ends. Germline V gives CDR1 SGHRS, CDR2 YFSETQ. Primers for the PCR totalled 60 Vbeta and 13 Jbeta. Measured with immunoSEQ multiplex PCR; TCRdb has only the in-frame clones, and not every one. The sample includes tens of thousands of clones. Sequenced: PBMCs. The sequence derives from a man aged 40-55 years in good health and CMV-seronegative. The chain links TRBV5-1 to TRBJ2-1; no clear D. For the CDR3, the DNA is TGCGCCAGCAGCTGGAAGATCGGAACTGGGCACAATGAGCAGTTCTTC. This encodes CASSWKIGTGHNEQFF.